This TCR beta chain appears in the sequencing data of a study of OX40 agonist ivuxolimab in advanced cancers. In the study overall: Patients were given ivuxolimab, an antibody that agonizes OX40 (CD134).

With V trimmed by 5 bases and J by 0 bases, 7 bases remained unmatched. The CDR3 length is 15 residues. Germline-derived CDR1 and CDR2 are MNHEY and SMNVEV (reference sequence). Sequencing was performed with immunoSEQ multiplex PCR; in TCRdb, only in-frame clones are kept and a portion is missing. Among some 100,000 clones listed, approximately 90% were seen once. Points on this clone: Its antigen is unknown.

Points from the study as a whole: There were, on average, more expanded clones in CD8+ T cells than in CD4+. At doses 0.1 to 3.0 mg/kg, CD4+ and CD8+ clones expanded.

The rearrangement links TRBV27 to TRBJ2-7; 7 bases fit TRBD2. The sample in question was CD4+ or CD8+ T cells sorted from blood, obtained in a trial of the OX40 agonist ivuxolimab. The receptor was derived from an adult with an advanced solid tumor such as melanoma, head and neck, liver or kidney cancer. CDR3 bases: TGTGCCAGCAGTCCCCACGGGAGGAGCTCCTACGAGCAGTACGTC. It is translated as CASSPHGRSSYEQYV.